The 29 T cell receptor beta chains below all came from one sample that was sequenced in a study of blood T cell repertoires in COVID-19. Only in-frame clones appear in the TCRdb table, and some are missing; sequencing was by immunoSEQ multiplex PCR. This table has fewer than 300,000 clones, around 82% appearing once. Sequenced input: peripheral blood. These receptors originate from a woman between 18 and 29 years old with acute or convalescent COVID-19.

This clone showed up just a few times. V is TRBV29-1 and J is TRBJ2-7, with D tentatively TRBD2 (6 bases). The CDR3 has 13 residues. Germline CDR1 and CDR2: SQVTM and ANQGSEA. Between the trimmed V and J ends, which lost 7 bases and 2 bases, there was a span of 15 bases. CDR3 region: CSGGGGEPYEQYF. The CDR3 coding sequence is TGCAGCGGCGGCGGAGGGGAACCCTACGAGCAGTACTTC.

Turning to this clone: One end of the junction does not line up with germline, which may come from a read error. The chain links TRBV6-2 or TRBV6-3 to TRBJ2-7; 9 bases are a match to TRBD2. The length of the CDR3 is 13 residues. In germline, CDR1 is MNHEY, CDR2 SVGEGT. The CDR3 sequence is CASSIHRLAESHF. CDR3 in DNA: TGTGCCAGCAGTATTCATAGACTAGCGGAGTCACACTTC.

This clone was picked up one time. The V gene is TRBV18, the J gene TRBJ2-4, with TRBD1 matching 10 bases. Germline trimming cut 3 bases from V and 7 bases from J; bases unmatched to any gene: 6. Germline V gives CDR1 KGHSH, CDR2 LQKENI. The CDR3 is made up of 15 amino acids. CDR3 loop: CASSPGQGMVNIQYF. DNA for the CDR3: TGTGCCAGCTCACCGGGACAGGGGATGGTTAACATTCAGTACTTC.

V and J are TRBV27 and TRBJ1-2, with D tentatively TRBD1 (5 bases). Germline V gene sequence: CDR1 MNHEY, CDR2 SMNVEV (reference sequence). V dropped 0 bases and J dropped 2 bases, with 10 bases sitting between them. The CDR3 has 15 residues. In DNA form, the CDR3 reads TGTGCCAGCAGTTTATCCGGAGGGGCAAACTATGGCTACACCTTC. Translated: CASSLSGGANYGYTF.

The CDR3: CASSLEGETQYF. CDR3 coding DNA: TGTGCCAGCAGTTTAGAGGGGGAGACCCAGTACTTC. The gene calls are TRBV12-3 or TRBV12-4 and TRBJ2-5; D possibly corresponds to TRBD1 (5 bases). The CDR3 has 12 residues. The V gene lost 1 base and the J gene lost 5 bases, with 5 bases spanning the gap.

This clone was counted only a few times. J is TRBJ1-2 and V is TRBV28, with a weak D call TRBD1 (6 bases). V lost 5 bases and J lost 4, with 20 bases in between. The germline V gene encodes CDR1 MDHEN and CDR2 SYDVKM. This CDR3 has 16 amino acids. CDR3: CASSTIGGGDGYGYTF. CDR3 sequence (DNA): TGTGCCAGCAGTACCATCGGTGGGGGCGACGGCTATGGCTACACCTTC.

This clone was seen just once. The chain recombines TRBV12-3 or TRBV12-4 with TRBJ2-5, with D hard to call. V was shortened by 5 bases and J by 9 bases, with 10 bases between the two germline ends. The CDR3 runs 11 residues. The CDR3 region has the DNA TGTGCCAGCAGTCCCCTGTATGCCCAGTACTTC. Amino acid sequence: CASSPLYAQYF.

This clone has just one count. The V call is TRBV6-5, the J call TRBJ2-3; TRBD2 agrees at 10 bases. The CDR3 runs 15 residues. The V gene's germline CDR1 is MNHEY and CDR2 SVGAGI. V was pared by 2 bases and J by 6 bases, with 5 bases of the junction left unmatched. The CDR3, as DNA: TGTGCCAGCAGTTACGTAGCGGGAGGTGTGGATACGCAGTATTTT. Translation: CASSYVAGGVDTQYF.

This chain connects TRBV18 to TRBJ2-3; 7 positions match TRBD2. The CDR3 consists of 17 residues. In germline, CDR1 is KGHSH, CDR2 LQKENI. J was trimmed by 2 bases and V by 5 bases; bases with no gene match: 13. CDR3 nucleotides: TGTGCCAGCTCAGGGTATCTAAGGCGGGAGACCACAGATACGCAGTATTTT. Translated, it gives CASSGYLRRETTDTQYF.

The DNA for the CDR3 is TGTGCCAGCAGCTTGGCCATGCTCTGGACAGGGGCCCCCGGGGAGCTGTTTTTT. Its protein is CASSLAMLWTGAPGELFF. This chain joins TRBV5-5 and TRBJ2-2; TRBD1 matches at 9 bases. The ends lost 0 bases at V and 6 bases at J; junction bases unmatched: 12. This CDR3 is 18 amino acids long. The V gene's germline CDR1 is SGHKS and CDR2 YYEKEE (reference sequence). Complete variable domain (other parts from reference TRBV5-5 and TRBJ2-2): DAGVTQSPTHLIKTRGQQVTLRCSPISGHKSVSWYQQVLGQGPQFIFQYYEKEERGRGNFPDRFSARQFPNYSSELNVNALLLGDSALYLCASSLAMLWTGAPGELFFGEGSRLTVL.

This chain links TRBV7-9 with TRBJ1-2; 7 nucleotides agree with TRBD1. The trim removed 8 bases at V and 0 bases at J, leaving 9 bases unmatched. This CDR3 is 15 amino acids long. The germline CDR1 and CDR2 sequences are SEHNR and FQNEAQ (reference sequence). This CDR3 reads CASDTRDRPNYGYTF. The DNA for the CDR3 is TGTGCCAGCGATACAAGGGACAGACCTAACTATGGCTACACCTTC.

With respect to this clone: The sample has other DNA sequences that encode this CDR3 too. The genes are TRBV13 and TRBJ2-7; a weak D match, TRBD1 (6 bases). There are 14 residues in the CDR3. V lost 2 bases to trimming and J lost 4 bases, with 12 bases between them. Germline-derived CDR1 and CDR2 are PRHDT and FYEKMQ (reference sequence). The CDR3 DNA is TGTGCCAGCAGCTTAAGGGGGAGCCGTTACGAGCAGTACTTC. Its translation is CASSLRGSRYEQYF.

This sequence joins TRBV3-1 (or the pseudogene TRBV3-2) and TRBJ1-4; no clear D gene. The CDR3 loop spans 13 amino acids. V lost 4 bases to trimming and J lost 8 bases, with 11 bases between them. CDR1 is LGHDT and CDR2 is YNNKEL in the germline V gene (reference sequence). The DNA of the CDR3 is TGTGCCAGCAGCCCCAGACATACCGAAAAACTGTTTTTT. Amino acids: CASSPRHTEKLFF.

This clone showed up just a few times. This sequence joins TRBV19 and TRBJ2-6; no clear D gene. The V and J ends lost 2 bases and 4 bases respectively, with 12 bases between them. CDR3 length: 16 amino acids. Germline loops: CDR1 LNHDA, CDR2 SQIVND (reference sequence). The chain's CDR3 is CASSIWAPRGANVLTF. DNA of the CDR3: TGTGCCAGTAGTATATGGGCCCCCCGCGGGGCCAACGTCCTGACTTTC.

The V call is TRBV4-1, the J call TRBJ2-7, with D perhaps matching TRBD2 (5 bases). V was pared by 1 base and J by 6 bases, with 10 bases between. Germline V CDR1 and CDR2: MGHRA, YSYEKL. This CDR3 has 13 amino acids. CDR3 nucleotides: TGCGCCAGCAGCCAAGGCGGGCGGGTCGAGCAGTACTTC. Translation gives CASSQGGRVEQYF.

The chain carries TRBV20-1 and TRBJ2-3; TRBD2 matches 10 bases. From germline, CDR1 is DFQATT and CDR2 SNEGSKA (reference sequence). This CDR3 is built from 19 residues. Trimming took 3 bases from V and 2 from J; bases not matched to a gene: 17. Here the CDR3 reads CSASDYVGLAPEFTDTQYF. CDR3 nucleotide sequence: TGCAGTGCTAGTGACTACGTGGGACTAGCGCCAGAATTCACAGATACGCAGTATTTT.

The V and J genes are TRBV28 and TRBJ2-5; D is ambiguous. The V and J ends lost 6 bases and 4 bases respectively, with 24 bases between them. The V gene's germline CDR1 is MDHEN and CDR2 SYDVKM. This CDR3 is 17 amino acids long. This CDR3 is CASSPPYMFRVPETQYF. Written as DNA, the CDR3 is TGTGCCAGCAGCCCGCCGTATATGTTCCGGGTACCAGAGACCCAGTACTTC.

V gene TRBV7-6 combines with J gene TRBJ2-2; D unresolved. This CDR3 comprises 15 residues. Germline V lookup: CDR1 SGHVS, CDR2 FNYEAQ. Trimming removed 5 bases from V and 4 bases from J, with 14 bases in between. The CDR3, as DNA: TGTGCCAGCAGCAACCCCTGGGCCGTCACCGGGGAGCTGTTTTTT. This translates into CASSNPWAVTGELFF. The variable domain in full, with the rest retrieved from reference TRBV7-6 and TRBJ2-2, is GAGVSQSPRYKVTKRGQDVALRCDPISGHVSLYWYRQALGQGPEFLTYFNYEAQQDKSGLPNDRFSAERPEGSISTLTIQRTEQRDSAMYRCASSNPWAVTGELFFGEGSRLTVL.

The V and J genes are TRBV28 and TRBJ1-5; D not resolved. Germline CDR1 MDHEN, CDR2 SYDVKM. The V gene lost 3 bases and the J gene lost 6 bases, with 12 bases spanning the gap. The CDR3 sequence is 14 residues long. As DNA, the CDR3 is TGTGCCAGCAGTTTCGTGTCGGGAGGTCAGCCCCAGCATTTT. Its protein product is CASSFVSGGQPQHF.

V and J are TRBV3-1 (or the pseudogene TRBV3-2) and TRBJ1-2; D uncertain. Germline CDR1 and CDR2: LGHDT and YNNKEL (reference sequence). The V and J ends lost 1 base and 4 bases respectively, with 10 bases between them. This CDR3 comprises 14 residues. The CDR3 reads CASSQAAGPYGYTF. The CDR3 DNA reads TGTGCCAGCAGCCAAGCGGCAGGTCCCTATGGCTACACCTTC.

V gene TRBV27 combines with J gene TRBJ1-1; D is possibly TRBD1 (5 bases). Germline values: CDR1 MNHEY, CDR2 SMNVEV (reference sequence). V gave up 0 bases and J gave up 4 bases, with 12 bases separating them. CDR3 length: 15 residues. CDR3 sequence (DNA): TGTGCCAGCAGTTTATCGGCTCGGGGGGGCACTGAAGCTTTCTTT. It encodes CASSLSARGGTEAFF.

The gene calls are TRBV4-3 and TRBJ1-1; TRBD1 is a possible D gene (5 bases). From germline, CDR1 is LGHNA and CDR2 YSLEER. CDR3 size: 14 residues. Trimming shortened V by 1 base and J by 6 bases, and 12 bases separated the two germline ends. The CDR3 region has the DNA TGCGCCAGCAGCCAAGGTCTCAGGGAAGCTGAAGCTTTCTTT. As protein: CASSQGLREAEAFF.

This chain joins TRBV28 and TRBJ1-3; 8 bases align to TRBD1. The CDR3 runs 16 residues. Germline V gene sequence: CDR1 MDHEN, CDR2 SYDVKM. J was trimmed by 4 bases and V by 5 bases; bases with no gene match: 10. DNA for the CDR3: TGTGCCAGCAGTCCCCCGACAGGGGTAACGGGAAACACCATATATTTT. It specifies CASSPPTGVTGNTIYF.

The chain carries TRBV29-1 and TRBJ1-3; no clear D. With 6 bases removed from V and 4 bases from J, the gap between germline ends came to 7 bases. Germline CDR1 SQVTM, CDR2 ANQGSEA. The CDR3 loop spans 11 amino acids. CDR3 sequence: CSVAQGNTIYF. In DNA form, the CDR3 reads TGCAGCGTGGCTCAGGGAAACACCATATATTTT.

The chain employs TRBV6-1 and TRBJ2-3, with no clear D. There are 14 residues in the CDR3. Germline V gene lookup returns CDR1 MNHNS and CDR2 SASEGT. Between the trimmed V and J ends, which lost 8 bases and 2 bases, there was a span of 14 bases. CDR3 in DNA: TGTGCCAGCTTTCTCTCCCTCCTCACAGATACGCAGTATTTT. Its protein product is CASFLSLLTDTQYF.

The rearrangement links TRBV28 to TRBJ2-7; 9 bases match TRBD2. This CDR3 contains 15 residues. Per germline, CDR1 MDHEN and CDR2 SYDVKM. The J segment lost 3 bases and the V segment lost 6 bases, leaving 9 bases of the junction unmatched. The CDR3: CASSSSGRINYEQYF. CDR3 DNA sequence: TGTGCCAGCAGCTCAAGCGGGAGGATTAACTACGAGCAGTACTTC.

This CDR3 reads CASSRTSDSYEQYF. The CDR3 region has the DNA TGCGCCAGCAGCCGGACTAGCGACTCCTACGAGCAGTACTTC. The V call is TRBV5-1, the J call TRBJ2-7, with TRBD2 matching over 9 bases. The CDR3 is made up of 14 amino acids. Trimming cost V 4 bases and J 0 bases; bases outside gene matches: 2. In germline, CDR1 is SGHRS, CDR2 YFSETQ.

This clone was seen just once. This rearrangement joins TRBV10-3 to TRBJ2-2; a possible D gene is TRBD2 (6 bases). The V and J ends lost 0 bases and 1 base respectively, with 9 bases between them. The CDR3 sequence is 16 residues long. CDR1 and CDR2 (germline): ENHRY, SYGVKD. CDR3 amino acids: CAISESGGLNTGELFF. The CDR3 nucleotides are TGTGCCATCAGTGAGTCAGGAGGGCTGAACACCGGGGAGCTGTTTTTT.

This clone appeared a few times. A read error may produce the germline difference seen at one junction end. The chain combines TRBV7-7 with TRBJ2-7; TRBD1 agrees at 10 bases. The CDR3 runs to 15 residues. The germline V gene encodes CDR1 SSHAT and CDR2 FNYEAQ (reference sequence). This CDR3 reads CASSLGQGTIYEQYF. The CDR3, as DNA: TGTGCTAGCAGCTTGGGACAGGGGACCATATACGAGCAGTACTTC. The variable domain in full, with the rest retrieved from reference TRBV7-7 and TRBJ2-7, is GAGVSQSPRYKVTKRGQDVTLRCDPISSHATLYWYQQALGQGPEFLTYFNYEAQPDKSGLPSDRFSAERPEGSISTLTIQRTEQRDSAMYRCASSLGQGTIYEQYFGPGTRLTVT.